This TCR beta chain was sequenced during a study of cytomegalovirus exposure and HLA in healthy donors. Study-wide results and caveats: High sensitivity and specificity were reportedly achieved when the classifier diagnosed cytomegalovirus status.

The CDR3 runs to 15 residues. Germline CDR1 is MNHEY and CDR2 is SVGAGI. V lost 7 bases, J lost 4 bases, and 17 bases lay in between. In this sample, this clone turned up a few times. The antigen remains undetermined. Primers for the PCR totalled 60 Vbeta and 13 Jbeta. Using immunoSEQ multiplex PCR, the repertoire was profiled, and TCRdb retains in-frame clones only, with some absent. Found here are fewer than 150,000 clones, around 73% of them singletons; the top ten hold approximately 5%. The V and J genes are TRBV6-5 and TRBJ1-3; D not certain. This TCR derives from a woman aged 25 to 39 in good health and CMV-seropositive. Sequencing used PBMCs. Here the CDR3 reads CASKRAGGSGNTIYF. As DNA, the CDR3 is TGTGCCAGCAAGAGGGCCGGAGGGTCCGGAAACACCATATATTTT.